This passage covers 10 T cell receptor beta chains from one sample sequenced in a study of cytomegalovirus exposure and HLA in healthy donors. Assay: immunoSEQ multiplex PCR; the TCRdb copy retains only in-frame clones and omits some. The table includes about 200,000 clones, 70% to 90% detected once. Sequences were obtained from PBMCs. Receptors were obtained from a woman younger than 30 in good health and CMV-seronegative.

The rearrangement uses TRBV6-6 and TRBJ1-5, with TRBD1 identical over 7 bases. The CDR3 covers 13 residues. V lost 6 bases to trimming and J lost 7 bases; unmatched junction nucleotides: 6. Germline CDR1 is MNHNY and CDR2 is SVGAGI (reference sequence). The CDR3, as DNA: TGTGCCAGCAGCCCAGACAGGGACCAGCCCCAGCATTTT. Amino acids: CASSPDRDQPQHF.

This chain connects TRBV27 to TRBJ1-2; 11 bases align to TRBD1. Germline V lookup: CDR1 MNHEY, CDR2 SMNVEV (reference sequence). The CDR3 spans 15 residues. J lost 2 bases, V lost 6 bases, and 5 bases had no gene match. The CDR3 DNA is TGTGCCAGCAGGCGGACAGGGGGCGCGAACTATGGCTACACCTTC. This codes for CASRRTGGANYGYTF.

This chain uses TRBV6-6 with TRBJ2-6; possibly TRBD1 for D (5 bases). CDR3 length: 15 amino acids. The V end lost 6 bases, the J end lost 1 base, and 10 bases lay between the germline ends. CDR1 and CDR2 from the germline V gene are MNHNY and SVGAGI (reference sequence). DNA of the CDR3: TGTGCCAGCAGCTCCGACAGTTCTGGGGCCAACGTCCTGACTTTC. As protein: CASSSDSSGANVLTF.

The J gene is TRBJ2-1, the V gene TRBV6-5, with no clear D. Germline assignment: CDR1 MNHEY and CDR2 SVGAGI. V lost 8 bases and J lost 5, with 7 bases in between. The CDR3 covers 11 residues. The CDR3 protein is CASGRNNEQFF. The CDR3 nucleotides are TGTGCCAGCGGCAGGAACAATGAGCAGTTCTTC.

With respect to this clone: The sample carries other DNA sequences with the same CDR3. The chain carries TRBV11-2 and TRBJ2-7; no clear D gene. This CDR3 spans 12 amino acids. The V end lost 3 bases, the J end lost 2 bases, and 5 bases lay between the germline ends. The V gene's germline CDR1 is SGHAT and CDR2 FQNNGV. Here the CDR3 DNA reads TGTGCCAGCAGCTTGCCCCCCTACGAGCAGTACTTC. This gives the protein CASSLPPYEQYF.

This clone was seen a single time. DNA for the CDR3: TGTGCCAGCAGCTGGGGACGGGTTGACACCGGGGAGCTGTTTTTT. Its translation: CASSWGRVDTGELFF. The gene calls are TRBV7-2 and TRBJ2-2; D possibly uses TRBD1 or TRBD2 (5 bases each). Between the trimmed V and J ends, which lost 4 bases and 3 bases, there was a span of 12 bases. Germline assignment: CDR1 SGHTA and CDR2 FQGNSA. The CDR3 spans 15 residues.

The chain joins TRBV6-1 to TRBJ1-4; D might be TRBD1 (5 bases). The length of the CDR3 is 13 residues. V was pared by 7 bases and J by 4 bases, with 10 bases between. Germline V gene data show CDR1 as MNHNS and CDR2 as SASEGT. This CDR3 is CASTRQRNEKLFF. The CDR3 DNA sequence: TGTGCCAGCACCCGACAGCGTAATGAAAAACTGTTTTTT.

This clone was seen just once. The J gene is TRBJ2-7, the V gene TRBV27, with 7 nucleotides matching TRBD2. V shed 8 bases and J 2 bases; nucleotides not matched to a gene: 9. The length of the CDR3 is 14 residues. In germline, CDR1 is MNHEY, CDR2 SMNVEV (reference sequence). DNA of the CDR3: TGTGCCAGCCAGTTGGGGGAGGGTCCCTACGAGCAGTACTTC. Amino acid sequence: CASQLGEGPYEQYF.

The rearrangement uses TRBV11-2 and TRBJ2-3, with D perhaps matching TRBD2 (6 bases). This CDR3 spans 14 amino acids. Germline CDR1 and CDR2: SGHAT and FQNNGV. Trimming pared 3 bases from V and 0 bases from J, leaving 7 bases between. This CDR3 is CASSFLASTDTQYF. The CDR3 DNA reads TGTGCCAGCAGCTTCCTAGCGAGCACAGATACGCAGTATTTT.

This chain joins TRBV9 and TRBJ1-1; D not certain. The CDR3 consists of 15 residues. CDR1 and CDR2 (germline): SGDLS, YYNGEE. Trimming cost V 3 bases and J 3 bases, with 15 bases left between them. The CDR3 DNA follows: TGTGCCAGCAGCGCCTTCGGGCTATCGGACACTGAAGCTTTCTTT. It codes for CASSAFGLSDTEAFF.